This entry describes one T cell receptor (beta chain). The antigen this receptor binds is unknown. No much larger clone is present one base from it, and per-base qualities are unavailable. TCR beta CDR3 regions were amplified from RNA transcripts. The first round of RT-PCR for the TCR CDR3 was performed with the HTBI primer set and the Qiagen OneStep RT-PCR kit. The libraries were constructed in a second round of multiplex PCR and then size-selected and purified. The libraries were sequenced on an Illumina HiSeq2000 using paired-end 100 bp reads. The authors' analysis ran thus. SOAPnuke was used to process the raw data, with reads discarded if the reads contained adapters or uncalled bases, had a mean Phred below 15, or lacked an exact constant-primer or identifier match. High-quality paired reads were merged using COPE v1.2.5, and each unique nucleotide sequence was defined as a clonotype. MiTCR v1.1 was used to align clonotypes to the IMGT TRBV, TRBD and TRBJ reference segments. Only V-J combinations with frequency above 0.0001, covering 99% to 99.2% of repertoires, were analysed. A TCS score was defined as the ratio between F50 (clonal expansion) and ExV (chaos), using BLOSUM62-based TCRdist between CDR3 peptides within each V-J. Welch's t-statistics and random forest reduced 450 to 600 V-J features to 10 to 15, which were used in a naive Bayes classifier (R e1071). The raw public reads went through TCRdb reprocessing: fastp at Q25, MiXCR clone calling, in-frame beta chains kept. One record per CDR3 amino acid sequence lists the most common genes and DNA. TCRdb assigned the V and J calls; the authors' analysis was not used. The table for this sample lists about 400,000 distinct CDR3 sequences; more than 12% of them were counted only once. 30% to 35% of the sample rests with the top ten.

The entry originates in a study of T cells in Graves' hyperthyroidism and ophthalmopathy (dated by TCRdb to the late 2010s). Background for the entire study: Peripheral blood was collected at initial diagnosis, before any treatment. Thyroid tissue and blood T-cell repertoires from six Graves' hyperthyroidism patients were also compared in the study. After blood sampling, hyperthyroidism patients were treated with methimazole at a starting dose of 30 mg daily, and ophthalmopathy patients were treated with high-dose intravenous methylprednisolone. An independent validation cohort of under 20 hyperthyroidism patients and about 15 patients who later progressed to ophthalmopathy tested prospective prediction of ophthalmopathy. To identify distinguishing TCR V-J signatures, a discovery cohort of 90 to 100 patients was used, comprising approximately 40 with Graves' ophthalmopathy and 57 with stable Graves' hyperthyroidism. TCR Vbeta CDR3 sequencing of roughly 140 peripheral blood samples (approximately 44 ophthalmopathy, 75 or so hyperthyroidism and roughly 17 progressor patients) is reported in the paper. The 90 to 100 discovery patients were randomly split 7:3 into training and test sets. Summary of the overall study and its limitations: In validation, the model predicted progression to ophthalmopathy a median of roughly 6.1 months before onset, with roughly 71% sensitivity and 72.22% specificity. Sample size was not statistically predetermined, and blinding of investigators to group allocation was not performed. Blood samples also contained most of the expanded thyroid clonotypes (frequency above 0.001), which suggests that blood repertoires may reflect thyroid immune responses. In cross-validation, a model built on a 13 V-J signature told ophthalmopathy apart from stable hyperthyroidism with approximately 90% sensitivity and about 81% specificity, and in testing the same model reached 80%/75%.

The junction carries 16 bases between V and J, which are trimmed by 6 bases and 8 bases respectively. Based on the germline V gene, the CDR1 and CDR2 sequences are MNHNS and SASEGT. From the cysteine through the phenylalanine, the CDR3 covers 13 amino acids. The DNA shown is the 39-base CDR3, in frame from base 1. Stable Graves' hyperthyroidism was defined as no progression to ophthalmopathy during 18 months of follow-up. Hyperthyroidism patients were newly diagnosed, had a disease duration of under 2 months, and were aged 18 to 65 years. Exclusion was applied to patients with uncontrolled infections, other autoimmune diseases, pregnancy or lactation. Clinical symptoms, serum thyroxine and TRAb, thyroid ultrasound, and orbital computed tomography formed the basis for the diagnoses. Ficoll-Paque density gradient centrifugation was used to isolate PBMCs from 8 to 10 ml of fresh peripheral blood. Trizol reagent was used to extract total RNA, and RNA quality was then checked on an Agilent 2100 Bioanalyzer.

Source material: blood. The receptor chain draws on TRBV6-1 and TRBJ1-2; too little of a D gene remains to name it. The receptor's source is a woman aged 25 to 39 with Graves' hyperthyroidism. This receptor has the CDR3 CASRAQSKGGYTF. The nucleotides are TGTGCCAGCAGGGCACAGTCAAAAGGAGGCTACACCTTC.